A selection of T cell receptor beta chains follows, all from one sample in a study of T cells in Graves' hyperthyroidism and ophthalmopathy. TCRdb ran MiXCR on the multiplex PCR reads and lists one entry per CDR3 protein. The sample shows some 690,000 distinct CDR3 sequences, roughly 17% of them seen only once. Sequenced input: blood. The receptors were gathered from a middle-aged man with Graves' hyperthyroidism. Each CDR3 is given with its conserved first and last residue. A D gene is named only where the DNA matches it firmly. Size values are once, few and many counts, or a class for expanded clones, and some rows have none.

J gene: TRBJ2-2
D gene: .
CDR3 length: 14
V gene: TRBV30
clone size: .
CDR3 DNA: TGTGCCTGGAGTGTACTAGGGGTTGGCGGGGAGCTGTTTTTT
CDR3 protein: CAWSVLGVGGELFF

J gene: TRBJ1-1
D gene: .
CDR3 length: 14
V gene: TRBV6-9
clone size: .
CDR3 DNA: TGTGCCAGCAGTTACTTCCCAGGGTCCACTGAAGCTTTCTTT
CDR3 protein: CASSYFPGSTEAFF

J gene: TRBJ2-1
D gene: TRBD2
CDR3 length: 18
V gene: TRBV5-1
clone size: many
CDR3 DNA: TGCGCCAGCAGCCTGGACATAGCGGGAGCTTGGTCCTACAATGAGCAGTTCTTC
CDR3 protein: CASSLDIAGAWSYNEQFF

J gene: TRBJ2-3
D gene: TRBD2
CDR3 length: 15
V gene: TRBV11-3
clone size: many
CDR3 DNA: TGTGCCAGCGGCCAAGCGGGAGGGCCAAGGGATACGCAGTATTTT
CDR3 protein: CASGQAGGPRDTQYF

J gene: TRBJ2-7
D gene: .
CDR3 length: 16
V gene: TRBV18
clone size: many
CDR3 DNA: TGTGCCAGCTCACCACGGGTCCGGGAAGGGATCTACGAGCAGTACTTC
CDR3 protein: CASSPRVREGIYEQYF

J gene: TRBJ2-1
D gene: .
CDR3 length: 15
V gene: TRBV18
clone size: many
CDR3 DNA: TGTGCCAGCTCAACGGACGGGGCTGGGTACAATGAGCAGTTCTTC
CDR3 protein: CASSTDGAGYNEQFF

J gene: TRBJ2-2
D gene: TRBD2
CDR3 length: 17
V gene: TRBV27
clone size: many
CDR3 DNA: TGTGCCAGCAGTTTACTTGTGGGAGGGCCCAGAACCGGGGAGCTGTTTTTT
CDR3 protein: CASSLLVGGPRTGELFF

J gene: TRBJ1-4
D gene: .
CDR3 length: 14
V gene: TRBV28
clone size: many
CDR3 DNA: TGTGCCAGCAGATTAGGTCGGAGTAATGAAAAACTGTTTTTT
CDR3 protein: CASRLGRSNEKLFF

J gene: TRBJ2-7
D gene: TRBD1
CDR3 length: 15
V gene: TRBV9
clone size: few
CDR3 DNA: TGTGCCAGCAGCGTAGATCAGGGGGTTTCCTACGAGCAGTACTTC
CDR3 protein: CASSVDQGVSYEQYF

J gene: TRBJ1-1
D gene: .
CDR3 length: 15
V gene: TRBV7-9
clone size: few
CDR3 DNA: TGTGCCAGCAGCTCTGATGGGGCAATGAACACTGAAGCTTTCTTT
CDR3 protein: CASSSDGAMNTEAFF

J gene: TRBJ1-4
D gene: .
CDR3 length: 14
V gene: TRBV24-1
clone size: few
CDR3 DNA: TGTGCCACCAGTGGGGCAGACGGGTATGAAAAACTGTTTTTT
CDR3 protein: CATSGADGYEKLFF

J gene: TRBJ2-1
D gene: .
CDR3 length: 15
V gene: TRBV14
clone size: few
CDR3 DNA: TGTGCCAGCAGCCTCCACGCTAGCGTTTACAATGAGCAGTTCTTC
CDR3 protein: CASSLHASVYNEQFF

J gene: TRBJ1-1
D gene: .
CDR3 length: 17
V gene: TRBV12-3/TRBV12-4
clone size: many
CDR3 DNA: TGTGCCAGCAGTTCGGCGGGGGGCGCGGGTAAGGCCGCTGAAGCTTTCTTT
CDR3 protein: CASSSAGGAGKAAEAFF

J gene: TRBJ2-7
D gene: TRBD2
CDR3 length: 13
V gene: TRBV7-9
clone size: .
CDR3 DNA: TGTGCCAGCAAGGGACTAGCGTACTACGAGCAGTACTTC
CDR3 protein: CASKGLAYYEQYF

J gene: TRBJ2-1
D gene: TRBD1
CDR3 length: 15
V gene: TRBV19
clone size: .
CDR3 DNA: TGTGCCAGTAGGGCAGGGGGCTTTCGGTACAATGAGCAGTTCTTC
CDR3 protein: CASRAGGFRYNEQFF

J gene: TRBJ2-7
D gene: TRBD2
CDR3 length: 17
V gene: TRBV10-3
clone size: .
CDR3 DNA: TGTGCCATCAGTGCGGAGGGGACTAGCGGGAGGATCGGTGAGCAGTACTTC
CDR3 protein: CAISAEGTSGRIGEQYF

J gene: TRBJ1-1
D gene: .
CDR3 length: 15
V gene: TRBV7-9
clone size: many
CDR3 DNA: TGTGCCAGCAGCTTGCCGCTGCAGGGGAACACTGAAGCTTTCTTT
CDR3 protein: CASSLPLQGNTEAFF

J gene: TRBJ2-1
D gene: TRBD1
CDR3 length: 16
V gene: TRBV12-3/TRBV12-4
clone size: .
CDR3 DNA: TGTGCCAGCAGTCCGAACGGTGGGACAGTTACGGGCGAGCAGTTCTTC
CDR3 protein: CASSPNGGTVTGEQFF

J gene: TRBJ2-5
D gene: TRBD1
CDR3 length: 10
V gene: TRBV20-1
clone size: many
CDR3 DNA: TGCAGTGCGTGGACAGGCTCTGAGTACTTC
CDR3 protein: CSAWTGSEYF

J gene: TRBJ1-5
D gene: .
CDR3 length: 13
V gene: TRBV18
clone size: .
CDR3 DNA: TGTGCCAGCTCACCGTCGGGGACTCAGCCCCAGCATTTT
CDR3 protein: CASSPSGTQPQHF

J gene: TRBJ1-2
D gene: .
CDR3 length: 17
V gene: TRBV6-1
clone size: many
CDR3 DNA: TGTGCCAGCAGTGGAACACCGACAGCAGGGCTACGGGGTGGCTACACCTTC
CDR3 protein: CASSGTPTAGLRGGYTF

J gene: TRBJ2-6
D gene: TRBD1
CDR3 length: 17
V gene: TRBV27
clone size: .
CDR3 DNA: TGTGCCAGCAGTCCTAGGACAGGGCTAATGGGGGCCAACGTCCTGACTTTC
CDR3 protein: CASSPRTGLMGANVLTF

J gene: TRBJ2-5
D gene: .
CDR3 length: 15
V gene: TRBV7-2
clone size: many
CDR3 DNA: TGTGCCAGCAGCTACCTTATTAGCGGCAGTGCGACCCAGTACTTC
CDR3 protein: CASSYLISGSATQYF